This record covers a single T cell receptor (beta chain). This specimen belongs to a study of blood T cell repertoires in COVID-19. Profiling relied on immunoSEQ multiplex PCR, and the TCRdb table lists in-frame clones only, not all of them. The sample yields about 210,000 clones, about 80% seen once. This clonotype was sampled from a woman of 80 years or more with COVID-19, enrolled during active disease. Input material: peripheral blood.

The CDR3 here is CASSQEGQGSNNNQPQHF. Written as DNA, the CDR3 is TGCGCCAGCAGCCAAGAGGGGCAGGGGTCGAATAACAATCAGCCCCAGCATTTT. The rearrangement joins TRBV4-1 to TRBJ1-5; D perhaps matches TRBD1 (6 bases). Germline CDR1 MGHRA, CDR2 YSYEKL. There are 18 residues in the CDR3. V was shortened by 0 bases and J by 3 bases, with 18 bases between the two germline ends.